The source of this TCR beta chain is a study of spatial heterogeneity in lung cancer. The time point: blood at routine non-recurrence follow-up after resection. Unsorted tumor, nontumor lung tissue or cryopreserved PBMC supplied the whole RNA. This clonotype appeared many times. TCRdb re-analysed the 5' RACE reads in MiXCR, keeping a single row per CDR3 protein. The sample contains 95,000 to 130,000 distinct CDR3 sequences, over 9% of which appear only once. V lost 3 bases to trimming and J lost 6 bases; unmatched junction nucleotides: 12. Germline CDR1 reads DFQATT; CDR2 reads SNEGSKA (reference sequence). The CDR3 contains 15 residues.

This chain uses TRBV20-1 with TRBJ2-7; 9 bases line up with TRBD2. The receptor's source is a male donor with early-stage non-small cell lung cancer. The source was PBMCs, collected at follow-up. This CDR3 reads CSARAPGLAQGEQYF. Written as DNA, the CDR3 is TGCAGTGCTAGGGCCCCGGGACTAGCACAAGGCGAGCAGTACTTC.